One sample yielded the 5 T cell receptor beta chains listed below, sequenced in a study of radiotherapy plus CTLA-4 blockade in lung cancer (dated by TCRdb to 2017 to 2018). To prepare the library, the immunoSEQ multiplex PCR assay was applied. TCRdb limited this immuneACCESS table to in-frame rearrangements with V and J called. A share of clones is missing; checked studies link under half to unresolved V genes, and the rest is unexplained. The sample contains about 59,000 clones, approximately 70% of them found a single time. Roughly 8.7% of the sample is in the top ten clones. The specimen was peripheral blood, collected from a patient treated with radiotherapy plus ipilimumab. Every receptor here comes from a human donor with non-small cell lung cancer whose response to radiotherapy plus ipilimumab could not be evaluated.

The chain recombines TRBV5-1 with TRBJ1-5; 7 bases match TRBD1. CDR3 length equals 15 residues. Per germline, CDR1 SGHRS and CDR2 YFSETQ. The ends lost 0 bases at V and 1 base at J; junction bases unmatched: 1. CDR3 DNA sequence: TGCGCCAGCAGCTTGGCGGGACAGAGCAATCAGCCCCAGCATTTT. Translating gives CASSLAGQSNQPQHF. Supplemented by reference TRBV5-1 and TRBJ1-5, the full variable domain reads KAGVTQTPRYLIKTRGQQVTLSCSPISGHRSVSWYQQTPGQGLQFLFEYFSETQRNKGNFPGRFSGRQFSNSRSEMNVSTLELGDSALYLCASSLAGQSNQPQHFGDGTRLSIL.

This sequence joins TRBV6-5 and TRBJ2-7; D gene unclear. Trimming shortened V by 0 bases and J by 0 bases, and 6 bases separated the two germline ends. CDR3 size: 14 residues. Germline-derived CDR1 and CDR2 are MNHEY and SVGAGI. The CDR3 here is CASSYSADSYEQYF. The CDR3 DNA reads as TGTGCCAGCAGTTACTCGGCAGACTCCTACGAGCAGTACTTC.

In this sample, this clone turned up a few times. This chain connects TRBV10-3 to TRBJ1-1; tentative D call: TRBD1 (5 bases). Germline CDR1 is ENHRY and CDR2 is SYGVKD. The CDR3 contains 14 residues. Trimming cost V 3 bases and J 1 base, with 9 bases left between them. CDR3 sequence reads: CAISERQTNTEAFF. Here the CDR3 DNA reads TGTGCCATCAGTGAAAGACAGACGAACACTGAAGCTTTCTTT.

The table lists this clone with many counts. In DNA, the CDR3 is TGTGCCAGCAGCCTAGCCAACAGTCCCCTGGATACGCAGTATTTT. As protein: CASSLANSPLDTQYF. The chain recombines TRBV5-5 with TRBJ2-3; TRBD2 is a possible D gene (5 bases). CDR3 length: 15 amino acids. V was trimmed by 4 bases and J by 6 bases, leaving 18 bases between them. Germline assignment: CDR1 SGHKS and CDR2 YYEKEE (reference sequence). The full variable domain, its missing parts supplied by reference TRBV5-5 and TRBJ2-3, is DAGVTQSPTHLIKTRGQQVTLRCSPISGHKSVSWYQQVLGQGPQFIFQYYEKEERGRGNFPDRFSARQFPNYSSELNVNALLLGDSALYLCASSLANSPLDTQYFGPGTRLTVL.

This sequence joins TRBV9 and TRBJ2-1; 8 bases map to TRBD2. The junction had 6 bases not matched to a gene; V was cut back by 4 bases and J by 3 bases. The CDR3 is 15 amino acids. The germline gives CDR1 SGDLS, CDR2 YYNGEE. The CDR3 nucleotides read TGTGCCAGCAGCCCTTCCGGGACTAGCTACAATGAGCAGTTCTTC. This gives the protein CASSPSGTSYNEQFF.